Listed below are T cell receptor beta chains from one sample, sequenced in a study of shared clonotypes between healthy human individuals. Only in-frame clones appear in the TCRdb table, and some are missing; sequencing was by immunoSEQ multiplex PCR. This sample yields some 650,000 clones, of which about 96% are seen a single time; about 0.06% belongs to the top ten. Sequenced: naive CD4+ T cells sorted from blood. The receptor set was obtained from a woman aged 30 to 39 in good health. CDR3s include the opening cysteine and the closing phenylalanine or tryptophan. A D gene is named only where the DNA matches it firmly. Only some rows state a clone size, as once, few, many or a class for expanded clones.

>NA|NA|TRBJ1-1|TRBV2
TGTGCCAGCAGGCCCGGATATACTGAAGCTTTCTTT
CASRPGYTEAFF
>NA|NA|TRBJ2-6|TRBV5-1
TGCGCCAGCAGCTTGGGACATAGCGTTTCTGGGGCCAACGTCCTGACTTTC
CASSLGHSVSGANVLTF
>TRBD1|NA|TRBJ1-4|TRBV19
TGTGCCAGTAGTCAGACAGGGGTTTCTGAAAAACTGTTTTTT
CASSQTGVSEKLFF
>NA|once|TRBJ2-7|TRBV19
TGTGCCAGTAGTATACAGGGGCGATCCAACTACGAGCAGTACTTC
CASSIQGRSNYEQYF
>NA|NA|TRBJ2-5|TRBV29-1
TGCAGCGCCATATACCAAGAGACCCAGTACTTC
CSAIYQETQYF
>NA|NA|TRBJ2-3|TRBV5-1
TGCGCCAGCAGCTTGAATAGCGGCACAGATACGCAGTATTTT
CASSLNSGTDTQYF
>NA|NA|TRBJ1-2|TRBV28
TGTGCCAGCAGCCCGACAGATCTCTATGGCTACACCTTC
CASSPTDLYGYTF
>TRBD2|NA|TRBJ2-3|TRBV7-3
TGTGCCAGCAGCCCCCATGTACTAGCGGGAGGGAGAGATACGCAGTATTTT
CASSPHVLAGGRDTQYF
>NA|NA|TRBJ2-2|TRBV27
TGTGCCAGCAGTTTATTGGCACGCACCGGGGAGCTGTTTTTT
CASSLLARTGELFF
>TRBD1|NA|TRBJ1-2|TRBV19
TGTGCCAGTAGTGACCAGGACAGGGGGAGAATGGATGGCTACACCTTC
CASSDQDRGRMDGYTF
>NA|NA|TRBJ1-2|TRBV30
TGTGCCTGGAGTGTACCCAGCTATGGCTACACCTTC
CAWSVPSYGYTF
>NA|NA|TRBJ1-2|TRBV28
TGTGCCAGCACCTCACAAGGGGAAGGCTACACCTTC
CASTSQGEGYTF
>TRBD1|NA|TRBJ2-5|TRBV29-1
TGCAGCGTTGAAGACCCAAATCGACAGGGGGTGGGAGAGACCCAGTACTTC
CSVEDPNRQGVGETQYF
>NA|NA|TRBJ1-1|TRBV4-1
TGCGCCAGCAGCCAAGATCCGGGTTGGGACACTGAAGCTTTCTTT
CASSQDPGWDTEAFF
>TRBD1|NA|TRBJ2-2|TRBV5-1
TGCGCCAGCAGCGGGTGGACAGGCTACGGGGAGCTGTTTTTT
CASSGWTGYGELFF
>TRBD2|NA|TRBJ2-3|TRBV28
TGTGCCAGCAGCCTGACTAGCAAGGGGATCACAGATACGCAGTATTTT
CASSLTSKGITDTQYF
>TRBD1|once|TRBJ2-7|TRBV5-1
TGCGCCAGCAGCCGACAGGGTACCTACGAGCAGTACTTC
CASSRQGTYEQYF
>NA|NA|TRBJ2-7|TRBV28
TGTGCCAGCAGTTTAAGCGGCTGGGCCTACGAGCAGTACTTC
CASSLSGWAYEQYF
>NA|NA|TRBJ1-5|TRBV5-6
TGTGCCAGCAGCTCCGAAGGCAATCAGCCCCAGCATTTT
CASSSEGNQPQHF
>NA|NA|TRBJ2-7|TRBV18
TGTGCCAGCTCCACCAAGGGAACAGGCGGATTCTACGAGCAGTACTTC
CASSTKGTGGFYEQYF
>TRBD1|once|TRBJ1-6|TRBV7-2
TGTGCCAGCAGGCGAACGACAGGGCTTAATTCACCCCTCCACTTT
CASRRTTGLNSPLHF
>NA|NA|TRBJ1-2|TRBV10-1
TGCGCCAGCAGTGAGTCGCCGGGGGACTATGGCTACACCTTC
CASSESPGDYGYTF
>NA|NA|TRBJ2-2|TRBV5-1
TGCGCCAGCAGCTTGGAGGGGCAGGGAATCGGGGAGCTGTTTTTT
CASSLEGQGIGELFF
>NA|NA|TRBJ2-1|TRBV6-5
TGTGCCAGCAGTTCCGGGACTGGAAACAATGAGCAGTTCTTC
CASSSGTGNNEQFF
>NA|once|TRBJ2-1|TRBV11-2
TGTGCCAGCAGCCCAAGACAAGGAGTGAATTCGGAGCAGTTCTTC
CASSPRQGVNSEQFF
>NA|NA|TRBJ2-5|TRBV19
TGTGCCAGTAGTATAGTTTCGACAGAAGAGACCCAGTACTTC
CASSIVSTEETQYF
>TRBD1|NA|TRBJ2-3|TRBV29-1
TGCAGCGGTGGGACAGGAGATAGCCCAGATACGCAGTATTTT
CSGGTGDSPDTQYF
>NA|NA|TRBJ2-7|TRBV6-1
TGTGCCAGCAAGGAGCGATCCTACGAGCAGTACTTC
CASKERSYEQYF
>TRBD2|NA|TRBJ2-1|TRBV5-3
TGTGCCACCATCCGTAGCGGGAGCTACAATGAGCAGTTCTTC
CATIRSGSYNEQFF
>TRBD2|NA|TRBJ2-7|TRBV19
TGTGCCAGTAGTCCGTCAGCGGGGCTGACCTCCTACGAGCAGTACTTC
CASSPSAGLTSYEQYF
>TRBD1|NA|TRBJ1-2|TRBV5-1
TGCGCCAGCAGCCCCGGACAGGCTGACTCCTATGGCTACACCTTC
CASSPGQADSYGYTF
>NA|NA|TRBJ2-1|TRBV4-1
TGCGCCAGCAGCCAAGTCGTCGGGGGCCGGCATGAGCAGTTCTTC
CASSQVVGGRHEQFF
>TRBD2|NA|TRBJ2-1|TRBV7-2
TGTGCCAGCAGCTTAGATCGGGGACTAGCGGACTCCTACAATGAGCAGTTCTTC
CASSLDRGLADSYNEQFF
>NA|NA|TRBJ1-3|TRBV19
TGTGCCAGTAGTATAGGATTACCTGGAAACACCATATATTTT
CASSIGLPGNTIYF
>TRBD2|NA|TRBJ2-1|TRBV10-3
TGTGCCATCAGAGCGACCGGGACTAGCGGGAGTGTCAATGAGCAGTTCTTC
CAIRATGTSGSVNEQFF
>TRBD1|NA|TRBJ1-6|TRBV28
TGTGCCAGCAGTTCGGTACCCGGGACAGGCAGAGTCAATTCACCCCTCCACTTT
CASSSVPGTGRVNSPLHF
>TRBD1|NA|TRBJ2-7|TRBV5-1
TGCGCCAGCAGCCACTCGACAGGGGGCTACGAGCAGTACTTC
CASSHSTGGYEQYF
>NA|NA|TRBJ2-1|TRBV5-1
TGCGCCAGCAGCGTGACAGGCCCCTACAATGAGCAGTTCTTC
CASSVTGPYNEQFF
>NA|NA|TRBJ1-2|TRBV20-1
TGCAGTGCTAGAGGAGCAGGTGGCTACACCTTC
CSARGAGGYTF
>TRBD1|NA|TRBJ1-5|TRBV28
TGTGCCAGCAGGCTGGTACAGGGGGCATTGCAGCCCCAGCATTTT
CASRLVQGALQPQHF
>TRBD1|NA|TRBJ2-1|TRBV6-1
TGTGCCAGCAGGGAGACAGGGGGAGGATACAATGAGCAGTTCTTC
CASRETGGGYNEQFF
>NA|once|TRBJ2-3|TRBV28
TGTGCCAGCAGTCTCTCCCTTTGGGGGTTTATGACAGATACGCAGTATTTT
CASSLSLWGFMTDTQYF
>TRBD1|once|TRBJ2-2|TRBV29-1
TGCAGCGTAGGACAGGGGTACACCGGGGAGCTGTTTTTT
CSVGQGYTGELFF
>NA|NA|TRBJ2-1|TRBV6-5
TGTGCCAGCAGTCTAGAGACAGGTTTTTACAATGAGCAGTTCTTC
CASSLETGFYNEQFF
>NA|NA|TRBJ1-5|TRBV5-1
TGCGCCAGCAGCCTGGGTGGGGAACGCAATCAGCCCCAGCATTTT
CASSLGGERNQPQHF
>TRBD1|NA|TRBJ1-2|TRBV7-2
TGTGCCAGCAGCTGGACAGGGGATTCATGGGGCTACACCTTC
CASSWTGDSWGYTF
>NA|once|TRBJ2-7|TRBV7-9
TGTGCCAGCAGCTTAGGAGGGAACTACGAGCAGTACTTC
CASSLGGNYEQYF
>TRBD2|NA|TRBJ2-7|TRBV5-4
TGTGCCAGCAGCTCCCGATGGACTAGCGGGGGATACGAGCAGTACTTC
CASSSRWTSGGYEQYF
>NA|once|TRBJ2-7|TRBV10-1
TGCGCCAGCAGTGCGAGCCGGACAGCCCCCTACGAGCAGTACTTC
CASSASRTAPYEQYF
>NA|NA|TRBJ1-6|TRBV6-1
TGTGCCACGAGCGGCCACCGCGGGGATTCACCCCTCCACTTT
CATSGHRGDSPLHF
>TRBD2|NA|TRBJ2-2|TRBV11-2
TGTGCCAGCAGGGCGCTAGCGGGCGGCACCGGGGAGCTGTTTTTT
CASRALAGGTGELFF
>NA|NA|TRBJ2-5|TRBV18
TGTGCCAGCTCACCACCGATCGAGCGGCAAGAGACCCAGTACTTC
CASSPPIERQETQYF
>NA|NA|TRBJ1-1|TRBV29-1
TGCAGCGTTGCTAGGGCGGGGAACACTGAAGCTTTCTTT
CSVARAGNTEAFF
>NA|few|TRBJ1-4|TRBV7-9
TGTGCCAGCAGCTTAGGCCGCGGCCCTGGGGCTAATGAAAAACTGTTTTTT
CASSLGRGPGANEKLFF